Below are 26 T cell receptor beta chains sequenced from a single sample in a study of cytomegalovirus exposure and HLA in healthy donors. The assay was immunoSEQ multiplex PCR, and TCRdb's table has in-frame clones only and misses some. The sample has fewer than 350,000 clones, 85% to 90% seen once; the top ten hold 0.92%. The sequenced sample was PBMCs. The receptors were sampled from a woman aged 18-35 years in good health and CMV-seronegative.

The CDR3 sequence: CASSSNPGLVTYEQYF. CDR3 DNA: TGTGCCAGCAGTTCAAATCCGGGACTAGTTACCTACGAGCAGTACTTC. The V and J genes are TRBV27 and TRBJ2-7; 8 bases are shared with TRBD2. Looked up from germline, CDR1 is MNHEY and CDR2 is SMNVEV (reference sequence). This CDR3 is built from 16 residues. After removal of 4 bases from V and 2 bases from J, the junction contained 10 bases not matched to a gene.

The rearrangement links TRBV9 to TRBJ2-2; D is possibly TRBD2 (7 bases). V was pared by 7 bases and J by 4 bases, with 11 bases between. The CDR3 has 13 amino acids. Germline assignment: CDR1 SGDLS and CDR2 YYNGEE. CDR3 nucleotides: TGTGCCAGCGGAGGGGGGGGCACCGGGGAGCTGTTTTTT. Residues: CASGGGGTGELFF. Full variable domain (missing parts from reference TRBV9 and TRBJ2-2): DSGVTQTPKHLITATGQRVTLRCSPRSGDLSVYWYQQSLDQGLQFLIQYYNGEERAKGNILERFSAQQFPDLHSELNLSSLELGDSALYFCASGGGGTGELFFGEGSRLTVL.

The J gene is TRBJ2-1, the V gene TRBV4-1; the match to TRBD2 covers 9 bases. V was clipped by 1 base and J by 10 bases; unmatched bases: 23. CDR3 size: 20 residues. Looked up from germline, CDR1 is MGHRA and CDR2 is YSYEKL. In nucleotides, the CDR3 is TGCGCCAGCAGCCAAGCCCTAGTGCTAGCGGGGCAGGTCAAGCGGGACGAGCAGTTCTTC. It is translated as CASSQALVLAGQVKRDEQFF.

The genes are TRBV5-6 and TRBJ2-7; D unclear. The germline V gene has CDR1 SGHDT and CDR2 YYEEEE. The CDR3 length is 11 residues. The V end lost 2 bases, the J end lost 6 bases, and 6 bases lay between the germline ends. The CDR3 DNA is TGTGCCAGCAGCTTTGCTACCGAGCAGTACTTC. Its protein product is CASSFATEQYF.

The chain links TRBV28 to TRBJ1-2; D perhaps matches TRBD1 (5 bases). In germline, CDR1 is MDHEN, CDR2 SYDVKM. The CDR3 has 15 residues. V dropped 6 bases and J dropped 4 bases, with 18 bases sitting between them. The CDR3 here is CASSTGQILGYGYTF. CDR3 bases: TGTGCCAGCAGCACTGGACAAATCTTAGGCTATGGCTACACCTTC.

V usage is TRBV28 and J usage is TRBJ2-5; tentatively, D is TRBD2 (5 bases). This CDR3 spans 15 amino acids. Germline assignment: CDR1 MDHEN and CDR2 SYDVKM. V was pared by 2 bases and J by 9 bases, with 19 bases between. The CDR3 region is CASSLVNPLKRAQYF. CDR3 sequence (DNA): TGTGCCAGCAGTTTAGTAAATCCGCTTAAGAGGGCCCAGTACTTC.

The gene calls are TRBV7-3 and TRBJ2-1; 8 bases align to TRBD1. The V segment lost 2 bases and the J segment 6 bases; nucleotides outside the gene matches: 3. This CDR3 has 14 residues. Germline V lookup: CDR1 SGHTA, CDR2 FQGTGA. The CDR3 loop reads CASSLSGGGNEQFF. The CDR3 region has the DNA TGTGCCAGCAGCTTATCAGGGGGCGGCAATGAGCAGTTCTTC. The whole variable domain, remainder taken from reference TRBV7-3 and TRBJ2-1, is GAGVSQTPSNKVTEKGKYVELRCDPISGHTALYWYRQSLGQGPEFLIYFQGTGAADDSGLPNDRFFAVRPEGSVSTLKIQRTERGDSAVYLCASSLSGGGNEQFFGPGTRLTVL.

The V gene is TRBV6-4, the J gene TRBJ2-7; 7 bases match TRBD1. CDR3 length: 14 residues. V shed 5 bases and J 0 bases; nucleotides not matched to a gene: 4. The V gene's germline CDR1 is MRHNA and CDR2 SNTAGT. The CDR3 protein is CASSWGQSSYEQYF. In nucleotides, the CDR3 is TGTGCCAGCAGTTGGGGACAGAGCTCCTACGAGCAGTACTTC.

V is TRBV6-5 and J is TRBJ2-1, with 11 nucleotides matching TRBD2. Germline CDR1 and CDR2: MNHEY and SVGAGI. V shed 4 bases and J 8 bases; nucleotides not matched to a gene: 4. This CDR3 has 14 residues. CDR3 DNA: TGTGCCAGCAGTTCCGGGACTAGCGGTGATGAGCAGTTCTTC. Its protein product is CASSSGTSGDEQFF.

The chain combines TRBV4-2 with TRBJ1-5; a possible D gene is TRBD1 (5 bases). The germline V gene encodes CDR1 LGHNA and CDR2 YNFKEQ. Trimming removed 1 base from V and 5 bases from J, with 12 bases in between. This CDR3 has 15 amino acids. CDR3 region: CASSQGGGWDQPQHF. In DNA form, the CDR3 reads TGTGCCAGCAGCCAAGGCGGGGGGTGGGATCAGCCCCAGCATTTT.

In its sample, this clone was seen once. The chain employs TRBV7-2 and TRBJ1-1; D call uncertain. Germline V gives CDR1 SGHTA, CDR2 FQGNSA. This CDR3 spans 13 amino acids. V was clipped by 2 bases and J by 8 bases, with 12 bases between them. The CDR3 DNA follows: TGTGCCAGCAGCTTAATCGTACAATCGGAAGCTTTCTTT. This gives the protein CASSLIVQSEAFF.

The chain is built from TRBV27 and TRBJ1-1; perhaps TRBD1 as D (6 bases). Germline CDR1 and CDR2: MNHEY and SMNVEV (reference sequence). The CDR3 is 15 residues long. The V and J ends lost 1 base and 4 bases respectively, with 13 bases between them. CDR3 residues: CASSLFSTGSTEAFF. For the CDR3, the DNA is TGTGCCAGCAGTTTATTTTCGACAGGAAGCACTGAAGCTTTCTTT.

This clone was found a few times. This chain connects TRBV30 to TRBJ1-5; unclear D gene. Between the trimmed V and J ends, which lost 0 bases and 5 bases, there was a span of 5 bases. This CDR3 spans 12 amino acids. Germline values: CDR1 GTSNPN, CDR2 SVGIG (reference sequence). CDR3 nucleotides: TGTGCCTGGAGTGTTCCTCATCAGCCCCAGCATTTT. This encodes CAWSVPHQPQHF.

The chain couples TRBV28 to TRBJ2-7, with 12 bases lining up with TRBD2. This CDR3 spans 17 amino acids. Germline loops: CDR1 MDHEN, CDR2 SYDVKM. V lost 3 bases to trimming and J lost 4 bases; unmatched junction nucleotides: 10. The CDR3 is CASSFQTSGSARYEQYF. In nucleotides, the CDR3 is TGTGCCAGCAGTTTTCAGACTAGCGGGAGTGCGAGATACGAGCAGTACTTC.

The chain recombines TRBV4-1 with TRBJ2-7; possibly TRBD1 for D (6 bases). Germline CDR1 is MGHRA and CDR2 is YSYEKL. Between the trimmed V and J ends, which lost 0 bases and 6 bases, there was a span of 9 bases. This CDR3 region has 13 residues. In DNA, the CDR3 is TGCGCCAGCAGCCAAGATAGGGGGACCGAGCAGTACTTC. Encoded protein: CASSQDRGTEQYF.

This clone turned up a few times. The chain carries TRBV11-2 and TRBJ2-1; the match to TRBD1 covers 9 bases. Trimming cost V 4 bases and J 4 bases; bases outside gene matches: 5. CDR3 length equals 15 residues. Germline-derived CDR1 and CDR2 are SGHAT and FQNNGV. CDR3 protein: CASSYRGRLYNEQFF. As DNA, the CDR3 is TGTGCCAGCAGCTACAGGGGGCGACTATACAATGAGCAGTTCTTC.

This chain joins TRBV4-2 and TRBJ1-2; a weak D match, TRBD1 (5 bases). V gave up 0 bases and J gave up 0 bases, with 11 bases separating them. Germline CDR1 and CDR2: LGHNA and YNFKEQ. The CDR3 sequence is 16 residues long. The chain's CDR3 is CASSQEPGKANYGYTF. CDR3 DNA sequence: TGTGCCAGCAGCCAAGAACCAGGGAAAGCTAACTATGGCTACACCTTC.

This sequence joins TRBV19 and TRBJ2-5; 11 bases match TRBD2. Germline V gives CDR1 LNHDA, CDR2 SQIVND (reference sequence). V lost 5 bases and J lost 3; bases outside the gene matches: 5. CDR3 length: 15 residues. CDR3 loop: CASSVGTSGKETQYF. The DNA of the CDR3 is TGTGCCAGTAGTGTCGGGACTAGCGGAAAAGAGACCCAGTACTTC.

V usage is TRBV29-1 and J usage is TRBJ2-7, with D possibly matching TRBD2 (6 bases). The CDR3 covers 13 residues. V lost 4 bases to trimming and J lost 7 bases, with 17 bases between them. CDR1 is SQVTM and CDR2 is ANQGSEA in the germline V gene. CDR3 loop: CSVAPESGGEQYF. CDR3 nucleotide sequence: TGCAGCGTTGCCCCGGAGAGTGGGGGGGAGCAGTACTTC.

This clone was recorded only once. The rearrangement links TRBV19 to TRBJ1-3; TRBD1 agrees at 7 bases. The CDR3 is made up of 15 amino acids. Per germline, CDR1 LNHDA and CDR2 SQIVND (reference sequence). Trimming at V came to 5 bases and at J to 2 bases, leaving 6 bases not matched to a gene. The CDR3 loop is CASSPRGTAGNTIYF. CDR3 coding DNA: TGTGCCAGTAGTCCCAGGGGGACAGCTGGAAACACCATATATTTT.

Here the CDR3 reads CASSEPRGQGLSYEQYF. The CDR3 DNA reads as TGTGCCAGCAGCGAACCCAGAGGACAGGGCCTATCCTACGAGCAGTACTTC. The chain combines TRBV11-1 with TRBJ2-7; TRBD1 aligns across 8 bases. Germline assignment: CDR1 SGHAT and CDR2 FQDESV (reference sequence). This CDR3 comprises 17 residues. V shed 5 bases and J 1 base; nucleotides not matched to a gene: 13.

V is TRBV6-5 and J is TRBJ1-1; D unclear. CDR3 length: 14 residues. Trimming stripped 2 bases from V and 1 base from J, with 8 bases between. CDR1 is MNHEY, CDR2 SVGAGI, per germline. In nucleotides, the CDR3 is TGTGCCAGCAGTTACGAACAGAGGAACACTGAAGCTTTCTTT. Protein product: CASSYEQRNTEAFF.

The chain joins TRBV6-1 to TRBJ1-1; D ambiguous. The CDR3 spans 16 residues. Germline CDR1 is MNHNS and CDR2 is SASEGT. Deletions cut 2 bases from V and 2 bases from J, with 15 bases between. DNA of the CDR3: TGTGCCAGCAGTGAATTATTAACGCTGAGAAACACTGAAGCTTTCTTT. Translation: CASSELLTLRNTEAFF.

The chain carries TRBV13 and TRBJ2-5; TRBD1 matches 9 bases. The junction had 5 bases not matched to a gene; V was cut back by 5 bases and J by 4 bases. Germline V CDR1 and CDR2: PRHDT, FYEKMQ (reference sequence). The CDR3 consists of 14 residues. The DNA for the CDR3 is TGTGCCAGCAGCCCAGACAGGGGGAGAGAGACCCAGTACTTC. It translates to CASSPDRGRETQYF.

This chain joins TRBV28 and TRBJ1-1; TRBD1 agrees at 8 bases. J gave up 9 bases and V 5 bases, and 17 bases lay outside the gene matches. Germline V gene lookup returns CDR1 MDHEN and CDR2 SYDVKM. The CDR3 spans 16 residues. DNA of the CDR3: TGTGCCAGCAGTACTATGGTAGGACAGGGACCCGTGAAAGCTTTCTTT. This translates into CASSTMVGQGPVKAFF. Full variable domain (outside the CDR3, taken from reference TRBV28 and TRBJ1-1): DVKVTQSSRYLVKRTGEKVFLECVQDMDHENMFWYRQDPGLGLRLIYFSYDVKMKEKGDIPEGYSVSREKKERFSLILESASTNQTSMYLCASSTMVGQGPVKAFFGQGTRLTVV.

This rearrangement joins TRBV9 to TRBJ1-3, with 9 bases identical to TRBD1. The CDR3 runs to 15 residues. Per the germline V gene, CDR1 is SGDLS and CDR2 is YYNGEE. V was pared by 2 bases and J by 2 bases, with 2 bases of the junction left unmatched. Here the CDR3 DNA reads TGTGCCAGCAGCGTGGGACAGGGCCCTGGAAACACCATATATTTT. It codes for CASSVGQGPGNTIYF.